A single sample gave rise to the 21 T cell receptor beta chains below, sequenced in a study of blood T cell repertoires in COVID-19. Sequenced by immunoSEQ multiplex PCR; TCRdb stores in-frame clones only, minus some. The sample has 30,000 to 40,000 clones; over 80% are singletons. Source material: peripheral blood. These receptors were obtained from a woman aged 25 to 39 in a cohort sampled during active COVID-19.

The chain recombines TRBV20-1 with TRBJ2-1, with D perhaps TRBD2 (5 bases). CDR3 length equals 19 residues. Deletions cut 3 bases from V and 5 bases from J, with 29 bases between. In germline, CDR1 is DFQATT, CDR2 SNEGSKA (reference sequence). In DNA, the CDR3 is TGCAGTGCTAGTGCATCAACTAGTTCCAGTTACGGTGAAAACAATGAGCAGTTCTTC. The encoded protein is CSASASTSSSYGENNEQFF.

This chain connects TRBV7-6 to TRBJ1-1; D is perhaps TRBD1 (5 bases). V lost 5 bases, J lost 4 bases, and 17 bases lay in between. Germline loops: CDR1 SGHVS, CDR2 FNYEAQ. The CDR3 is 15 residues long. The CDR3 DNA reads as TGTGCCAGCAGCCCAATGGGGGGAACTCCCACTGAAGCTTTCTTT. The encoded protein is CASSPMGGTPTEAFF.

The CDR3 DNA reads TGTGCCAGCAGTGTTTCACGGGACTACGAGCAGTACTTC. Protein sequence: CASSVSRDYEQYF. The chain has TRBV2 and TRBJ2-7, with D possibly being TRBD2 (5 bases). Germline-derived CDR1 and CDR2 are SNHLY and FYNNEI. The CDR3 sequence is 13 residues long. Trimming stripped 4 bases from V and 3 bases from J, with 10 bases between.

The chain joins TRBV5-5 to TRBJ2-3; D gene unclear. V was trimmed by 0 bases and J by 4 bases, leaving 3 bases between them. Germline assignment: CDR1 SGHKS and CDR2 YYEKEE (reference sequence). This CDR3 region has 12 residues. CDR3 region: CASSLAADTQYF. In DNA, the CDR3 is TGTGCCAGCAGCTTGGCAGCAGATACGCAGTATTTT. The whole variable domain, filled in from reference TRBV5-5 and TRBJ2-3, reads DAGVTQSPTHLIKTRGQQVTLRCSPISGHKSVSWYQQVLGQGPQFIFQYYEKEERGRGNFPDRFSARQFPNYSSELNVNALLLGDSALYLCASSLAADTQYFGPGTRLTVL.

The V call is TRBV5-1, the J call TRBJ2-1; 9 positions match TRBD2. V shed 6 bases, J shed 13 bases, and the junction held 17 bases outside the gene matches. The CDR3 totals 15 residues. Germline V gene lookup returns CDR1 SGHRS and CDR2 YFSETQ. The CDR3: CASTAGTSRFTSQFF. CDR3 coding DNA: TGCGCCAGCACGGCCGGGACTAGCCGCTTCACAAGTCAGTTCTTC. Variable domain in full (rest from reference TRBV5-1 and TRBJ2-1): KAGVTQTPRYLIKTRGQQVTLSCSPISGHRSVSWYQQTPGQGLQFLFEYFSETQRNKGNFPGRFSGRQFSNSRSEMNVSTLELGDSALYLCASTAGTSRFTSQFFGPGTRLTVL.

The J gene is TRBJ1-4, the V gene TRBV6-6; 7 bases agree with TRBD1. Germline CDR1 and CDR2: MNHNY and SVGAGI (reference sequence). Trimming took 7 bases from V and 5 from J; bases not matched to a gene: 10. CDR3 size: 15 residues. The CDR3 here is CASKANRGGNEKLFF. The CDR3 DNA is TGTGCCAGCAAGGCTAACAGGGGAGGAAATGAAAAACTGTTTTTT.

This clone was counted a single time. The chain uses TRBV27 and TRBJ2-7, with 12 positions matching TRBD1. The CDR3 sequence is 15 residues long. V shed 5 bases and J 4 bases; nucleotides not matched to a gene: 6. From germline, CDR1 is MNHEY and CDR2 SMNVEV (reference sequence). DNA of the CDR3: TGTGCCAGCAGTCAAGGGACAGGGGGCAGGTACGAGCAGTACTTC. It codes for CASSQGTGGRYEQYF.

V gene TRBV15 combines with J gene TRBJ2-3; 7 positions agree with TRBD2. The ends lost 1 base at V and 5 bases at J; junction bases unmatched: 9. This CDR3 has 16 amino acids. CDR1 LNHNV and CDR2 YYDKDF come from the germline V gene (reference sequence). CDR3 region: CATSRGPSGGEDTQYF. The CDR3 coding sequence is TGTGCCACCAGCAGAGGACCGTCGGGAGGTGAAGATACGCAGTATTTT.

This rearrangement joins TRBV29-1 to TRBJ1-1, with 8 nucleotides matching TRBD1. V lost 7 bases to trimming and J lost 3 bases; unmatched junction nucleotides: 10. This CDR3 contains 14 residues. Germline assignment: CDR1 SQVTM and CDR2 ANQGSEA. CDR3 in amino acids: CSARDPQGDTEAFF. The CDR3, as DNA: TGCAGCGCCCGGGATCCACAGGGGGACACTGAAGCTTTCTTT. The whole variable domain, remainder taken from reference TRBV29-1 and TRBJ1-1, is SAVISQKPSRDICQRGTSLTIQCQVDSQVTMMFWYRQQPGQSLTLIATANQGSEATYESGFVIDKFPISRPNLTFSTLTVSNMSPEDSSIYLCSARDPQGDTEAFFGQGTRLTVV.

The chain is built from TRBV7-3 and TRBJ2-3; maybe TRBD2 (7 bases). V dropped 1 base and J dropped 2 bases, with 13 bases sitting between them. CDR1 SGHTA and CDR2 FQGTGA come from the germline V gene. CDR3 length: 16 amino acids. In DNA form, the CDR3 reads TGTGCCAGCAGCTTAAGGGGCGGGGGCCTCACAGATACGCAGTATTTT. Its protein is CASSLRGGGLTDTQYF.

This rearrangement joins TRBV27 to TRBJ2-7; 8 bases fit TRBD1. Germline V CDR1 and CDR2: MNHEY, SMNVEV (reference sequence). The CDR3 loop spans 14 amino acids. The junction had 5 bases not matched to a gene; V was cut back by 5 bases and J by 2 bases. The chain's CDR3 is CASSPSRGPYEQYF. In DNA form, the CDR3 reads TGTGCCAGCAGTCCGTCCAGGGGGCCCTACGAGCAGTACTTC.

This clone has a single count. V is TRBV9 and J is TRBJ1-4, with a possible D match to TRBD1 (5 bases). V gave up 4 bases and J gave up 11 bases, with 15 bases separating them. This CDR3 is built from 13 residues. CDR1 SGDLS and CDR2 YYNGEE come from the germline V gene. The CDR3 loop reads CASSSPGVGKLFF. CDR3 DNA sequence: TGTGCCAGCAGCTCTCCGGGGGTCGGGAAACTGTTTTTT.

The chain couples TRBV6-4 to TRBJ2-4, with D possibly matching TRBD2 (5 bases). CDR1 and CDR2 from the germline V gene are MRHNA and SNTAGT. The V gene lost 6 bases and the J gene lost 9 bases, with 15 bases spanning the gap. This CDR3 spans 13 amino acids. In DNA, the CDR3 is TGTGCCAGCAGCCCCCGTTTAGGGAGCATTCAGTACTTC. Translated, it gives CASSPRLGSIQYF.

The chain employs TRBV18 and TRBJ2-7; D remains ambiguous. Between the trimmed V and J ends, which lost 3 bases and 2 bases, there was a span of 14 bases. The CDR3 contains 15 residues. Germline V gene data show CDR1 as KGHSH and CDR2 as LQKENI. For the CDR3, the DNA is TGTGCCAGCTCACCTACGGTTCCCCTTACCTACGAGCAGTACTTC. Its protein product is CASSPTVPLTYEQYF.

As DNA, the CDR3 is TGTGCCAGCAGTTACTCGCTGGGGGGGCAGCCCCAGCATTTT. Translation gives CASSYSLGGQPQHF. The rearrangement uses TRBV6-5 and TRBJ1-5; D perhaps matches TRBD1 (5 bases). CDR3 length: 14 residues. V was shortened by 0 bases and J by 7 bases, with 10 bases between the two germline ends. Per germline, CDR1 MNHEY and CDR2 SVGAGI.

The chain uses TRBV3-1 (or the pseudogene TRBV3-2) and TRBJ2-1; 7 nucleotides line up with TRBD2. The V and J ends lost 4 bases and 1 base, in that order; junction bases with no gene match: 1. CDR1 is LGHDT and CDR2 is YNNKEL in the germline V gene (reference sequence). This CDR3 is built from 14 residues. CDR3 nucleotides: TGTGCCAGCAGCCTACTAGCGTCCTACAATGAGCAGTTCTTC. Translated: CASSLLASYNEQFF.

The chain is built from TRBV9 and TRBJ1-2; the D gene is possibly TRBD1 (5 bases). This CDR3 contains 16 residues. Germline V CDR1 and CDR2: SGDLS, YYNGEE. Trimming pared 0 bases from V and 3 bases from J, leaving 15 bases between. CDR3 region: CASSVEGQGGYYGYTF. The CDR3 DNA reads as TGTGCCAGCAGCGTAGAAGGACAAGGAGGGTACTATGGCTACACCTTC.

This chain links TRBV10-2 with TRBJ2-1; the D is unclear. V lost 0 bases and J 0 bases, leaving 9 bases between the germline ends. This CDR3 region has 16 residues. Germline V CDR1 and CDR2: WSHSY, SAAADI. This CDR3 reads CASSESPPGSYNEQFF. DNA of the CDR3: TGCGCCAGCAGTGAGTCCCCCCCGGGCTCCTACAATGAGCAGTTCTTC.

V is TRBV19 and J is TRBJ1-1; D may be TRBD1 (5 bases). V lost 6 bases to trimming and J lost 6 bases, with 14 bases between them. The CDR3 sequence is 13 residues long. The germline V gene has CDR1 LNHDA and CDR2 SQIVND (reference sequence). The CDR3 sequence: CASRPGRVPEAFF. The CDR3, as DNA: TGTGCCAGTAGACCCGGCAGGGTCCCTGAAGCTTTCTTT. The variable domain in full, with the rest retrieved from reference TRBV19 and TRBJ1-1, is DGGITQSPKYLFRKEGQNVTLSCEQNLNHDAMYWYRQDPGQGLRLIYYSQIVNDFQKGDIAEGYSVSREKKESFPLTVTSAQKNPTAFYLCASRPGRVPEAFFGQGTRLTVV.

This clone has a single count. This chain links TRBV2 with TRBJ2-1; the D gene is possibly TRBD1 (5 bases). There are 17 residues in the CDR3. CDR1 and CDR2 from the germline V gene are SNHLY and FYNNEI. Trimming took off 2 bases at V and 0 bases at J, with 14 bases between the two ends. The CDR3 is CASSESQALSSYNEQFF. In DNA form, the CDR3 reads TGTGCCAGCAGTGAATCACAGGCCCTGAGCTCCTACAATGAGCAGTTCTTC.

V gene TRBV6-5 combines with J gene TRBJ1-2; 8 positions match TRBD1. The CDR3 runs to 15 residues. The germline V gene has CDR1 MNHEY and CDR2 SVGAGI. The J segment lost 2 bases and the V segment lost 4 bases, leaving 6 bases of the junction unmatched. CDR3 sequence (DNA): TGTGCCAGCAGTTTCCTGGGACAGGACAACTATGGCTACACCTTC. This encodes CASSFLGQDNYGYTF.